The present entry profiles one T cell receptor (beta chain) with its context. The data were taken from a study of blood T cell repertoires in COVID-19. V lost 5 bases, J lost 0 bases, and 6 bases stayed unmatched. CDR3 length: 16 amino acids. CDR1 and CDR2 from the germline V gene are SGHTA and FQGNSA. Original data processing: Estimation of nucleated cell counts was performed using reference gene primer amplification. Sequencing was performed with immunoSEQ multiplex PCR; in TCRdb, only in-frame clones are kept and a portion is missing. The D gene and trimming were derived from the DNA, and the V and J assignments and clone size from that table. The data hold roughly 160,000 clones, with around 84% observed a single time.

Sequenced sample: peripheral blood. This receptor was taken from a woman aged 50 to 60 with COVID-19, enrolled during active disease. The rearrangement joins TRBV7-2 to TRBJ2-3; 9 nucleotides match TRBD1. CDR3 DNA sequence: TGTGCCAGCAGCCGGGACAGGGACCTTAGCACAGATACGCAGTATTTT. It encodes CASSRDRDLSTDTQYF.